The 19 T cell receptor beta chains below all came from one sample that was sequenced in a study of molecular identifiers for immune sequencing clone quantification. TCRdb redid the calling of the PCR reads with MiXCR, one entry per CDR3 protein. The data hold over 300,000 distinct CDR3 sequences, with 24% observed a single time. Sample: naive CD8+ T cells from blood, with Jurkat cell RNA spiked in. The subset: FACS-sorted CD8+CD4-CCR7+CD45RA+ naive T cells. All receptors derive from a human donor in good health. Some libraries in this study had Jurkat cell RNA spiked in.

This clonotype was observed a few times. The V call is TRBV12-3 or TRBV12-4, the J call TRBJ1-2; D gene unclear. V shed 3 bases and J shed 4 bases, with 9 bases lying between them. This CDR3 has 13 residues. The CDR3 here is CASSLTPVYGYTF. The CDR3 nucleotides are TGTGCCAGCAGTTTGACACCCGTCTATGGCTACACCTTC.

The rearrangement links TRBV20-1 to TRBJ2-7; 7 bases agree with TRBD2. The germline V gene has CDR1 DFQATT and CDR2 SNEGSKA (reference sequence). CDR3 length: 16 amino acids. J was trimmed by 0 bases and V by 0 bases; bases with no gene match: 8. In DNA form, the CDR3 reads TGCAGTGCTAGAGACCTCAGCGGGGCTAGCTCCTACGAGCAGTACTTC. It yields the protein CSARDLSGASSYEQYF.

This clonotype appeared a single time. This chain links TRBV11-3 with TRBJ2-5; D perhaps matches TRBD2 (6 bases). V was trimmed by 0 bases and J by 1 base, leaving 21 bases between them. Germline V CDR1 and CDR2: SGHNT, YENEEA. The CDR3 length is 19 residues. The CDR3 nucleotides are TGTGCCAGCAGCTTAGAGCGGGGTTCCTCACCTAAGACCCAAGAGACCCAGTACTTC. Protein: CASSLERGSSPKTQETQYF.

This clonotype was seen at least ten times. The rearrangement joins TRBV6-2 or TRBV6-3 to TRBJ1-1; a weak D match, TRBD1 (5 bases). CDR1 MNHEY and CDR2 SVGEGT come from the germline V gene. The CDR3 has 11 residues. V was clipped by 8 bases and J by 5 bases, with 9 bases between them. The CDR3 region is CASGGGTEAFF. The CDR3 nucleotides read TGTGCCAGCGGGGGGGGTACTGAAGCTTTCTTT.

On this clonotype itself: This may come from a read error, since a much larger clone is one base off. The V gene is TRBV28, the J gene TRBJ2-5; 8 bases fit TRBD1. The germline V gene encodes CDR1 MDHEN and CDR2 SYDVKM. V lost 1 base and J lost 4; bases outside the gene matches: 8. The CDR3 spans 16 residues. In nucleotides, the CDR3 is TGTGCCAGCAGTTTATCTACGGACAGGGTCCGAGAGACCCAGTACTTC. Its protein is CASSLSTDRVRETQYF.

CDR3 amino acids: CASSPEAPTNEKLFF. The CDR3 DNA sequence: TGCGCCAGCAGCCCAGAGGCACCAACTAATGAAAAACTGTTTTTT. This chain joins TRBV4-3 and TRBJ1-4; D is ambiguous. Trimming removed 4 bases at V and 0 bases at J, with 9 bases between. The CDR3 length is 15 residues. Germline CDR1 reads LGHNA; CDR2 reads YSLEER.

This clonotype was detected a few times. The J gene is TRBJ1-2, the V gene TRBV30; no clear D. V lost 0 bases and J 3 bases, leaving 17 bases between the germline ends. Germline CDR1 reads GTSNPN; CDR2 reads SVGIG (reference sequence). The CDR3 length is 16 residues. CDR3 amino acids: CAWSVAYGPNYYGYTF. In nucleotides, the CDR3 is TGTGCCTGGAGTGTAGCCTACGGTCCTAATTACTATGGCTACACCTTC. The entire variable domain, with the rest obtained from reference TRBV30 and TRBJ1-2, is as follows: SQTIHQWPATLVQPVGSPLSLECTVEGTSNPNLYWYRQAAGRGLQLLFYSVGIGQISSEVPQNLSASRPQDRQFILSSKKLLLSDSGFYLCAWSVAYGPNYYGYTFGSGTRLTVV.

The genes are TRBV4-1 and TRBJ2-1, with D possibly TRBD1 on 5 matching bases. The CDR3 has 13 residues. V was clipped by 2 bases and J by 9 bases, with 11 bases between them. Germline CDR1 MGHRA, CDR2 YSYEKL. CDR3 amino acids: CASSQIDSSEQFF. CDR3 DNA sequence: TGCGCCAGCAGCCAAATAGACAGCAGTGAGCAGTTCTTC.

The chain's CDR3 is CASSLSGATGANVLTF. The CDR3 DNA sequence: TGTGCCAGCAGTTTATCGGGGGCGACTGGGGCCAACGTCCTGACTTTC. The chain recombines TRBV27 with TRBJ2-6, with D tentatively TRBD1 (6 bases). The CDR3 covers 16 residues. CDR1 MNHEY and CDR2 SMNVEV come from the germline V gene (reference sequence). Trimming shortened V by 0 bases and J by 2 bases, and 8 bases separated the two germline ends. Together with reference TRBV27 and TRBJ2-6, the CDR3 gives the full variable domain: EAQVTQNPRYLITVTGKKLTVTCSQNMNHEYMSWYRQDPGLGLRQIYYSMNVEVTDKGDVPEGYKVSRKEKRNFPLILESPSPNQTSLYFCASSLSGATGANVLTFGAGSRLTVL.

The V call is TRBV6-5, the J call TRBJ1-4; D uncertain. The V end lost 0 bases, the J end lost 6 bases, and 14 bases lay between the germline ends. The CDR3 runs to 16 residues. Germline lookup yields CDR1 MNHEY and CDR2 SVGAGI. The CDR3 spells CASSYSPPYRYEKLFF. DNA of the CDR3: TGTGCCAGCAGTTACTCGCCGCCATATCGGTATGAAAAACTGTTTTTT.

In its sample, this clonotype was seen many times. The chain recombines TRBV24-1 with TRBJ2-7; D is ambiguous. V was trimmed by 4 bases and J by 4 bases, leaving 7 bases between them. The CDR3 loop spans 12 amino acids. CDR1 and CDR2 (germline): KGHDR, SFDVKD. The CDR3 reads CATSESEYEQYF. The DNA for the CDR3 is TGTGCCACCAGTGAGTCGGAGTACGAGCAGTACTTC.

The J gene is TRBJ2-3, the V gene TRBV2; D might be TRBD1 (6 bases). From germline, CDR1 is SNHLY and CDR2 FYNNEI. V lost 6 bases and J lost 6, with 25 bases in between. The CDR3 consists of 17 residues. The CDR3 DNA sequence: TGTGCCAGCAGACGGCAGGGGTTTAACCCAACCGGGGATACGCAGTATTTT. The encoded protein is CASRRQGFNPTGDTQYF.

There are many counts of this clonotype. The rearrangement uses TRBV29-1 and TRBJ2-3; D gene uncertain. The V and J ends lost 1 base and 4 bases respectively, with 6 bases between them. Germline CDR1 SQVTM, CDR2 ANQGSEA. The CDR3 extends over 12 amino acids. CDR3 in amino acids: CSVEVIPDTQYF. Here the CDR3 DNA reads TGCAGCGTTGAAGTCATTCCAGATACGCAGTATTTT.

This sequence joins TRBV6-1 and TRBJ2-4; 7 bases map to TRBD1. J gave up 3 bases and V 1 base, and 3 bases lay outside the gene matches. CDR1 and CDR2 (germline): MNHNS, SASEGT. This CDR3 comprises 15 residues. The CDR3 coding sequence is TGTGCCAGCAGTGAAGGGGACAGACACAAAAACATTCAGTACTTC. Protein product: CASSEGDRHKNIQYF.

Comments on this clonotype: Possible read error: a much larger clone is one base away. J is TRBJ2-7 and V is TRBV25-1; no clear D. This CDR3 contains 13 residues. From germline, CDR1 is MGHDK and CDR2 SYGVNS. DNA for the CDR3: TGTGCCAGCTGTGATTCACCCCAAGGCGAGCAGTACTTC. Translated: CASCDSPQGEQYF.

This clonotype was picked up many times. This rearrangement joins TRBV9 to TRBJ1-6; possible D gene TRBD1, 6 bases. Germline V gives CDR1 SGDLS, CDR2 YYNGEE. This CDR3 has 14 residues. Between the trimmed V and J ends, which lost 4 bases and 10 bases, there was a span of 15 bases. The CDR3 region is CASSPVGGGSPLHF. The CDR3 bases are TGTGCCAGCAGCCCAGTGGGGGGGGGCTCACCCCTCCACTTT.

The V and J genes are TRBV12-3 or TRBV12-4 and TRBJ2-3; 7 positions match TRBD2. The CDR3 is 19 residues long. J gave up 3 bases and V 1 base, and 16 bases lay outside the gene matches. CDR3 sequence reads: CASSLVPGAGEIGTDTQYF. As DNA, the CDR3 is TGTGCCAGCAGTTTAGTCCCCGGGGCGGGAGAGATTGGTACAGATACGCAGTATTTT.

This clonotype was seen only a few times. The rearrangement uses TRBV24-1 and TRBJ2-3; no firm D call. The CDR3 is made up of 16 amino acids. Germline CDR1 KGHDR, CDR2 SFDVKD. V was trimmed by 0 bases and J by 4 bases, leaving 13 bases between them. The CDR3 is CATSDLDSGDPDTQYF. CDR3 DNA: TGTGCCACCAGTGATTTGGACTCCGGAGATCCAGATACGCAGTATTTT.

A few counts support this clonotype. CDR3 bases: TGCAGTGCTCGGAGACAGGGTCAGCCCTACAATGAGCAGTTCTTC. Residues: CSARRQGQPYNEQFF. This rearrangement joins TRBV20-1 to TRBJ2-1; 7 positions match TRBD1. Germline CDR1 and CDR2: DFQATT and SNEGSKA (reference sequence). Trimming removed 5 bases from V and 2 bases from J; junction bases left unmatched: 9. This CDR3 spans 15 amino acids.